Below, one T cell receptor beta chain is given with its context. Its matching antigen is unknown. The data were obtained in a study of shared clonotypes between healthy human individuals. Overall study context: Three CD4 naive, three CD4 memory, two CD8 naive and one CD8 memory plate were used per donor.

The CDR3 totals 17 residues. Per the germline V gene, CDR1 is MGHDK and CDR2 is SYGVNS. Trimming shortened V by 1 base and J by 1 base, and 16 bases separated the two germline ends. General study findings and limits: Some naive CD4 clonotypes, roughly 5%, turned up in common across a few donors.

The repertoire was sequenced with immunoSEQ multiplex PCR; TCRdb's copy has only in-frame clones and lacks some. The data contain approximately 87,000 clones, 62% of them singletons. V gene TRBV25-1 combines with J gene TRBJ1-1, with no clear D. Sequencing used memory CD8+ T cells sorted from blood. Subset meaning: CD45RO+ cells pooled with CCR7-negative TemRA cells. The source is a man aged 25-45 years in good health. The CDR3 sequence: CASSESSPLTGNTEAFF. Here the CDR3 DNA reads TGTGCCAGCAGTGAATCTTCCCCGCTGACGGGGAACACTGAAGCTTTCTTT.